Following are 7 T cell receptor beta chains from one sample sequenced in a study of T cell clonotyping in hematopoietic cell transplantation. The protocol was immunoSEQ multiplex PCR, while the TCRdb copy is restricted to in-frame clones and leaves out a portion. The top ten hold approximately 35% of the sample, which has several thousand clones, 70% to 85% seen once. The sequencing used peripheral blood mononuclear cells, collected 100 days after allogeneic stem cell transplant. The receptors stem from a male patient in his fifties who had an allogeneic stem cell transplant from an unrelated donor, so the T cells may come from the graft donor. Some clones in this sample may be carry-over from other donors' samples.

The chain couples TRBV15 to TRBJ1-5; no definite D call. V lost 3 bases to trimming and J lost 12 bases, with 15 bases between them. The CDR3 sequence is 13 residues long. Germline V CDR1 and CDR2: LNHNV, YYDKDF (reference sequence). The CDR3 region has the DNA TGTGCCACCAGCAGTAGGTCAGTCCCCCTCCAGCATTTT. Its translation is CATSSRSVPLQHF.

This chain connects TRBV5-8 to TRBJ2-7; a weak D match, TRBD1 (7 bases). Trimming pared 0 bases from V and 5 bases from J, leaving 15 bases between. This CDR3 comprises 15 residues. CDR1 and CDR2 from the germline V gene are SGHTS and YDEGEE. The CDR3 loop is CASSLGRGLLNEQYF. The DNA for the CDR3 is TGTGCCAGCAGCTTGGGGAGGGGGCTGCTGAACGAGCAGTACTTC.

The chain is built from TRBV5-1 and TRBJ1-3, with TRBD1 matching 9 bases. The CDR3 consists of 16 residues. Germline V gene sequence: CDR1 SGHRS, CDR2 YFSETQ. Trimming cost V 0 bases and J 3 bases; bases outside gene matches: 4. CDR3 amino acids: CASSLEGTGSGNTIYF. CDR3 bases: TGCGCCAGCAGCTTGGAGGGGACAGGGAGTGGAAACACCATATATTTT. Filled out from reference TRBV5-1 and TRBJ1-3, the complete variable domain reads KAGVTQTPRYLIKTRGQQVTLSCSPISGHRSVSWYQQTPGQGLQFLFEYFSETQRNKGNFPGRFSGRQFSNSRSEMNVSTLELGDSALYLCASSLEGTGSGNTIYFGEGSWLTVV.

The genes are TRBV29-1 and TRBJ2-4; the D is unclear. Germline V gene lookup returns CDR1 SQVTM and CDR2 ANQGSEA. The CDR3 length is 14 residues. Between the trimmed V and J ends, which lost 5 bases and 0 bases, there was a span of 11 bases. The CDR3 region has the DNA TGCAGCGTTAGTGGCCTTCTAGCCAAAAACATTCAGTACTTC. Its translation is CSVSGLLAKNIQYF.

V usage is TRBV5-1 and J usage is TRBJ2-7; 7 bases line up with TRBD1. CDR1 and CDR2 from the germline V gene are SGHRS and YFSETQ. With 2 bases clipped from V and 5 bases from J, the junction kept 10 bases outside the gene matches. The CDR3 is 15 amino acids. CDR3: CASSFLTGPPNEQYF. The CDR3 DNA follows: TGCGCCAGCAGCTTCCTGACAGGGCCCCCGAACGAGCAGTACTTC. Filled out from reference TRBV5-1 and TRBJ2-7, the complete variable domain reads KAGVTQTPRYLIKTRGQQVTLSCSPISGHRSVSWYQQTPGQGLQFLFEYFSETQRNKGNFPGRFSGRQFSNSRSEMNVSTLELGDSALYLCASSFLTGPPNEQYFGPGTRLTVT.

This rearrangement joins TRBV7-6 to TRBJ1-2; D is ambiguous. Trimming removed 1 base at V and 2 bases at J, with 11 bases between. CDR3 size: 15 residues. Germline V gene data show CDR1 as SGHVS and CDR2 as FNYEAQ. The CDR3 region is CASSLGPDTNYGYTF. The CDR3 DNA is TGTGCCAGCAGCTTAGGACCCGACACCAACTATGGCTACACCTTC.

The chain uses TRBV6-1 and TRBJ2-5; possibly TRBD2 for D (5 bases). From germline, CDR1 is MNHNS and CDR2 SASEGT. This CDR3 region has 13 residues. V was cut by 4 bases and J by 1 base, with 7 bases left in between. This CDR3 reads CASSVDFQETQYF. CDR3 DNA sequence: TGTGCCAGCAGTGTGGACTTCCAAGAGACCCAGTACTTC.